These T cell receptor beta chains were read from a single sample in a study of regulatory T cells in long-lasting Graves disease. TCRdb passed the multiplex PCR reads through MiXCR, listing each CDR3 protein once. The table shows a few hundred thousand distinct CDR3 sequences, with approximately 15% occurring only once. In addition, the sample was reused for a study of T cells in Graves' hyperthyroidism and ophthalmopathy.

Source: peripheral blood mononuclear cells (PBMCs), taken at new diagnosis, from a patient treated with antithyroid drugs. These receptors originate from a woman between 50 and 59 years old with Graves disease. CDR3s include the opening cysteine and the closing phenylalanine or tryptophan. The D gene is left open where the match is weak. Expanded clones get a size class; other rows say once, few or many, or leave the size out.

clone_size d_call j_call v_call cdr3_nt cdr3_aa
. . TRBJ1-3 TRBV5-1 TGTGCCAGCAGCTTGGTGTGGATCTCTGGAAACACCATATATTTT CASSLVWISGNTIYF
. . TRBJ2-7 TRBV5-8 TGCGCCAGCAGCCAAGATAGTAGCCTCTACGAGCAGTACTTC CASSQDSSLYEQYF
. . TRBJ1-5 TRBV6-5 TGTGCCAGCAGTTACTCGAGTAGACAGCCCCAGCATTTT CASSYSSRQPQHF
few TRBD1 TRBJ2-7 TRBV19 TGTGCCACCGGATGGGGACAGAGATCCGAGCAGTACTTC CATGWGQRSEQYF
many TRBD2 TRBJ2-7 TRBV11-1 TGTGCCAGCAGCCTTAGCGGGAGGAAACCCTACGAGCAGTACTTC CASSLSGRKPYEQYF
many TRBD2 TRBJ2-1 TRBV28 TGTGCCAGCAGGGCGGGAGTGTACAATGAGCAGTTCTTC CASRAGVYNEQFF
many . TRBJ1-5 TRBV3-1 TGTGCCAGCAGCCAAAGCCCGGATCAGCCCCAGCATTTT CASSQSPDQPQHF
many . TRBJ2-7 TRBV20-1 TGCAGTGCGAGAAGTCTCGCGCTCAACTACGAGCAGTACTTC CSARSLALNYEQYF
. . TRBJ2-1 TRBV5-1 TGCGCCAGCAGCTTGACTAATGGCTATGAGCAGTTCTTC CASSLTNGYEQFF
few . TRBJ1-4 TRBV3-1 TGTGCCAGCAGCCCCACGGGGACTAATGAAAAACTGTTTTTT CASSPTGTNEKLFF
once TRBD1 TRBJ2-2 TRBV6-8 TGTGCCAGCAGTTCCCGGGACAGGGGTATTGTAGGGGAGCTGTTTTTT CASSSRDRGIVGELFF
. . TRBJ2-1 TRBV7-6 TGTGCCAGCAGCTTAGGGCGCAGTGAGCAGTTCTTC CASSLGRSEQFF
many . TRBJ2-4 TRBV5-1 TGCGCCAGCAGCTTGACAGGTTCCGTGGCCAAAAACATTCAGTACTTC CASSLTGSVAKNIQYF
. TRBD2 TRBJ2-1 TRBV11-2 TGTGCCAGCAGCTCCCTTCGGGCGGGAGGGCCCAATGAGCAGTTCTTC CASSSLRAGGPNEQFF
many . TRBJ2-1 TRBV7-2 TGTGCCAGCAGCTCATCAGGAGCCTCTTTCAATGAGCAGTTCTTC CASSSSGASFNEQFF
few TRBD1 TRBJ2-7 TRBV5-1 TGCGCCAGCAGCTCACAGGGGGCCATCTCCTACGAGCAGTACTTC CASSSQGAISYEQYF
few TRBD2 TRBJ2-6 TRBV6-4 TGTGCCAGCAGTGCCCGTTTAGCGGGGTCCTCTGGGGCCAACGTCCTGACTTTC CASSARLAGSSGANVLTF
few TRBD1 TRBJ2-1 TRBV6-1 TGTGCCAGCATCAATCCGGGACAGGGATACAATGAGCAGTTCTTC CASINPGQGYNEQFF
. . TRBJ1-5 TRBV19 TGTGCCAGTAGTCTGCGAGGGCAGGTGGGAAATCAGCCCCAGCATTTT CASSLRGQVGNQPQHF
many TRBD1 TRBJ2-1 TRBV28 TGTGCCAGCAGTTTACGAGACAGGGCGTTTTATACTGAGCAGTTCTTC CASSLRDRAFYTEQFF